A selection of T cell receptor beta chains follows, all from one sample in a study of cytomegalovirus exposure and HLA in healthy donors. Clones were sequenced by immunoSEQ multiplex PCR, and TCRdb holds only the in-frame ones, with some missing. The sample carries 100,000 to 150,000 clones, around three quarters recorded once. The sample taken for sequencing was PBMCs. All receptors come from a female donor in good health and CMV-seronegative. CDR3s include the opening cysteine and the closing phenylalanine or tryptophan. Each record gives: D gene, V gene, clone size, J gene, CDR3 DNA, CDR3 protein. D genes are given only for firm matches. Size values are once, few and many counts, or a class for expanded clones, and some rows have none.

D gene: TRBD2
V gene: TRBV6-1
clone size: once
J gene: TRBJ2-1
CDR3 DNA: TGTGCCAGCAGTGGCGGGACTAGCACGGGATATGAGCAGTTCTTC
CDR3 protein: CASSGGTSTGYEQFF

D gene: -
V gene: TRBV30
clone size: -
J gene: TRBJ2-2
CDR3 DNA: TGTGCCTACTTCCGGGACTCCGGGGAGCTGTTTTTT
CDR3 protein: CAYFRDSGELFF

D gene: -
V gene: TRBV7-8
clone size: -
J gene: TRBJ2-5
CDR3 DNA: TGTGCCAGCAGCTTAGCGGGAGGGGGGACCCAGTACTTC
CDR3 protein: CASSLAGGGTQYF

D gene: -
V gene: TRBV18
clone size: -
J gene: TRBJ2-7
CDR3 DNA: TGTGCCAGCTCACCAGGGCTTTTCGCCCTCTACGAGCAGTACTTC
CDR3 protein: CASSPGLFALYEQYF

D gene: TRBD1
V gene: TRBV6-5
clone size: -
J gene: TRBJ2-7
CDR3 DNA: TGTGCCAGCGGGAGACAGGGAAGAGGCGAGCAGTACTTC
CDR3 protein: CASGRQGRGEQYF

D gene: TRBD1
V gene: TRBV5-1
clone size: -
J gene: TRBJ1-1
CDR3 DNA: TGCGCCAGCAGCATAACAGGGGGCAAGGTGGGGACTGAAGCTTTCTTT
CDR3 protein: CASSITGGKVGTEAFF

D gene: TRBD1
V gene: TRBV7-9
clone size: -
J gene: TRBJ2-1
CDR3 DNA: TGTTCCAGCAGCACCTGGGACAGGCTCTACAATGAGCAGTTCTTC
CDR3 protein: CSSSTWDRLYNEQFF

D gene: -
V gene: TRBV28
clone size: few
J gene: TRBJ1-5
CDR3 DNA: TGTGCCAGCAGTTTATTTCAGGGAGGTCAGCCCCAGCATTTT
CDR3 protein: CASSLFQGGQPQHF

D gene: -
V gene: TRBV9
clone size: -
J gene: TRBJ2-3
CDR3 DNA: TGTGCCAGCAGCCCCCACGGGGTCTACACAGATACGCAGTATTTT
CDR3 protein: CASSPHGVYTDTQYF

D gene: -
V gene: TRBV27
clone size: once
J gene: TRBJ2-1
CDR3 DNA: TGTGCCAGCAGTTTGGGATTCAGGGCCTACAATGAGCAGTTCTTC
CDR3 protein: CASSLGFRAYNEQFF

D gene: -
V gene: TRBV6-1
clone size: -
J gene: TRBJ1-2
CDR3 DNA: TGTGCCACCGAGACAGGTTCTAACTATGGCTACACCTTC
CDR3 protein: CATETGSNYGYTF

D gene: -
V gene: TRBV5-1
clone size: -
J gene: TRBJ2-7
CDR3 DNA: TGCGCCAGCAGCTTGTATGGCAGTACCTACGAGCAGTACTTC
CDR3 protein: CASSLYGSTYEQYF

D gene: TRBD2
V gene: TRBV27
clone size: -
J gene: TRBJ2-5
CDR3 DNA: TGTGCCAGCAGTTCCCTCGGACTAGCGGAGATGGAGCAGTACTTC
CDR3 protein: CASSSLGLAEMEQYF

D gene: -
V gene: TRBV6-5
clone size: -
J gene: TRBJ2-7
CDR3 DNA: TGTGCCAGCAGCCGAACAGGGCACGAGCAGTACTTC
CDR3 protein: CASSRTGHEQYF

D gene: TRBD1
V gene: TRBV29-1
clone size: -
J gene: TRBJ2-7
CDR3 DNA: TGCAGCGTCGTCCCGGGACAGGGGTCCTACGAGCAGTACTTC
CDR3 protein: CSVVPGQGSYEQYF

D gene: -
V gene: TRBV6-5
clone size: -
J gene: TRBJ2-1
CDR3 DNA: TGTGCCAGCAGAACAGGGCTGTCCTACAATGAGCAGTTCTTC
CDR3 protein: CASRTGLSYNEQFF

D gene: -
V gene: TRBV28
clone size: -
J gene: TRBJ1-2
CDR3 DNA: TGTGCCAGCAGATTAGCTCAACAGGGAATCTATGGCTACACCTTC
CDR3 protein: CASRLAQQGIYGYTF

D gene: TRBD1
V gene: TRBV6-5
clone size: -
J gene: TRBJ2-5
CDR3 DNA: TGTGCCAGCAGGCGGGACAGGGGGGAGACCCAGTACTTC
CDR3 protein: CASRRDRGETQYF

D gene: -
V gene: TRBV2
clone size: -
J gene: TRBJ1-3
CDR3 DNA: TGTGCCAGCCGTCCGGCAGGATCTGGAAACACCATATATTTT
CDR3 protein: CASRPAGSGNTIYF

D gene: -
V gene: TRBV6-5
clone size: -
J gene: TRBJ1-2
CDR3 DNA: TGTGCCAGCACCCGGCGACAGTCAGCTAACTATGGCTACACCTTC
CDR3 protein: CASTRRQSANYGYTF

D gene: -
V gene: TRBV13
clone size: -
J gene: TRBJ1-2
CDR3 DNA: TGTGCCAGCAGCTTATCAGGGCACTATGGCTACACCTTC
CDR3 protein: CASSLSGHYGYTF

D gene: -
V gene: TRBV6-1
clone size: -
J gene: TRBJ2-2
CDR3 DNA: TGTGCCAGCAGGTTCTATGACACCGGGGAGCTGTTTTTT
CDR3 protein: CASRFYDTGELFF

D gene: -
V gene: TRBV4-1
clone size: -
J gene: TRBJ2-7
CDR3 DNA: TGCGCCAGCAGCCAAAGAGACACAGGCTCCTACGAGCAGTACTTC
CDR3 protein: CASSQRDTGSYEQYF

D gene: TRBD1
V gene: TRBV18
clone size: -
J gene: TRBJ1-5
CDR3 DNA: TGTGCCAGCTCACCCGGTGGACAGGGGGTTTATCAGCCCCAGCATTTT
CDR3 protein: CASSPGGQGVYQPQHF

D gene: TRBD1
V gene: TRBV5-1
clone size: -
J gene: TRBJ1-2
CDR3 DNA: TGCGCCAGCAGCCATAATGGACAGGCTACTAACTATGGCTACACCTTC
CDR3 protein: CASSHNGQATNYGYTF

D gene: -
V gene: TRBV6-1
clone size: few
J gene: TRBJ1-4
CDR3 DNA: TGTGCCAGCAACCTGGGGGCGAGCGCAAATGAAAAACTGTTTTTT
CDR3 protein: CASNLGASANEKLFF

D gene: -
V gene: TRBV2
clone size: -
J gene: TRBJ2-6
CDR3 DNA: TGTGCCAGCAGTACAGGGATCTCTGGGGCCAACGTCCTGACTTTC
CDR3 protein: CASSTGISGANVLTF

D gene: -
V gene: TRBV6-1
clone size: -
J gene: TRBJ2-3
CDR3 DNA: TGTGCCAGCAGTGAGGGAGTTTCTTTCCTCCCCACAGATACGCAGTATTTT
CDR3 protein: CASSEGVSFLPTDTQYF

D gene: -
V gene: TRBV7-2
clone size: -
J gene: TRBJ1-2
CDR3 DNA: TGTGCCAGCAGCCCCCACGGCATGACAGGAAAAGGCTACACCTTC
CDR3 protein: CASSPHGMTGKGYTF

D gene: TRBD1
V gene: TRBV5-6
clone size: -
J gene: TRBJ1-1
CDR3 DNA: TGTGCCAGCAACCTGACAGGGTCAAGAGAAGCTTTCTTT
CDR3 protein: CASNLTGSREAFF

D gene: -
V gene: TRBV5-1
clone size: few
J gene: TRBJ2-1
CDR3 DNA: TGCGCCAGCAGCTTGGGGACTCACAATGAGCAGTTCTTC
CDR3 protein: CASSLGTHNEQFF

D gene: TRBD1
V gene: TRBV5-6
clone size: -
J gene: TRBJ1-5
CDR3 DNA: TGTGCCAGCAGCATCAGGGACAGCGTTAGCAATCAGCCCCAGCATTTT
CDR3 protein: CASSIRDSVSNQPQHF

D gene: TRBD1
V gene: TRBV30
clone size: -
J gene: TRBJ2-7
CDR3 DNA: TGTGCCTGGAGTCCCCGGACAGGGCTGTACTTC
CDR3 protein: CAWSPRTGLYF

D gene: TRBD1
V gene: TRBV14
clone size: few
J gene: TRBJ1-6
CDR3 DNA: TGTGCCAGCAGCCAAATTCCGGGACAGGGTGAAAATAATTCACCCCTCCACTTT
CDR3 protein: CASSQIPGQGENNSPLHF

D gene: TRBD2
V gene: TRBV2
clone size: -
J gene: TRBJ2-3
CDR3 DNA: TGTGCCAGCAGGCCGGTGTTGGTGAGCGGGGGAACCCTCGATACGCAGTATTTT
CDR3 protein: CASRPVLVSGGTLDTQYF

D gene: TRBD2
V gene: TRBV11-2
clone size: -
J gene: TRBJ2-5
CDR3 DNA: TGTGCCAGCAGCATGGGACTAGCGGGGGGACAAGAGACCCAGTACTTC
CDR3 protein: CASSMGLAGGQETQYF

D gene: -
V gene: TRBV25-1
clone size: -
J gene: TRBJ1-2
CDR3 DNA: TGTGCCAGCAGTTCGGGGAATCGTATCTATGGCTACACCTTC
CDR3 protein: CASSSGNRIYGYTF

D gene: -
V gene: TRBV28
clone size: -
J gene: TRBJ1-6
CDR3 DNA: TGTGCCACCTTTGAGGAGGGGCACTATAATTCACCCCTCCACTTT
CDR3 protein: CATFEEGHYNSPLHF

D gene: TRBD1
V gene: TRBV4-1
clone size: -
J gene: TRBJ1-2
CDR3 DNA: TGCGCCAGCAGCCCCTGGGACAGGGGGTCCCCTGCTAACTATGGCTACACCTTC
CDR3 protein: CASSPWDRGSPANYGYTF

D gene: -
V gene: TRBV30
clone size: -
J gene: TRBJ2-1
CDR3 DNA: TGTGCCTGGAGTGCATTCAATGAGCAGTTCTTC
CDR3 protein: CAWSAFNEQFF

D gene: -
V gene: TRBV6-1
clone size: -
J gene: TRBJ2-1
CDR3 DNA: TGTGCCAGCAGGGCCGGGTCCTACAATGAGCAGTTCTTC
CDR3 protein: CASRAGSYNEQFF

D gene: -
V gene: TRBV9
clone size: few
J gene: TRBJ2-3
CDR3 DNA: TGTGCCAGCAGCCCCAATCTAGCGACCTCCGCAGATACGCAGTATTTT
CDR3 protein: CASSPNLATSADTQYF